Included here is one TCR beta chain sequence, with context. Its antigen is unidentified. The protocol was immunoSEQ multiplex PCR, while the TCRdb copy is restricted to in-frame clones and leaves out a portion. This sample has 300,000 or so clones; around 90% occur once, and the top ten carry around 0.88%. V was clipped by 4 bases and J by 4 bases; unmatched bases: 6. The CDR3 length is 15 residues. Germline-derived CDR1 and CDR2 are SGHVS and FNYEAQ. The entry originates in a study of cytomegalovirus exposure and HLA in healthy donors. Overall study context: The 110 or so validation repertoires used a platform that matched the one used for the approximately 700 first-cohort repertoires, as a later analysis reported.

Notes on the study in general: Whilst most TCR sequences proved rare, a subset of public TCRs occurred across many donors. It was confirmed in vitro that three of the CMV-associated chains were specific for CMV antigens. The study listed roughly 160 cytomegalovirus-associated TCR beta chains.

The V call is TRBV7-6, the J call TRBJ2-2, with 7 bases identical to TRBD1. The sequence came from a man aged 25 to 45 in good health and CMV-seronegative. Sequenced: PBMCs. This CDR3 is CASSSQGIGTGELFF. The CDR3 DNA reads as TGTGCCAGCAGCTCACAGGGGATCGGCACCGGGGAGCTGTTTTTT.